This is a list of T cell receptor beta chains from one sample in a study of blood T cells in healthy people across ages. TCRdb ran MiXCR on the 5' RACE reads and lists one entry per CDR3 protein. Of about 1.6 million distinct CDR3 sequences in the sample, about 35% were seen once. Sequenced: blood. The receptors originated from a woman in her 30s in good health. The CDR3 runs from the conserved cysteine through the conserved F or W. Fields, in order: clone size, V gene, J gene, D gene, CDR3 DNA, CDR3 protein. D genes are given only for firm matches. Part of the rows lack a size; the others show once, few, many or a class for expanded clones.

clone size: few; V gene: TRBV6-5; J gene: TRBJ2-7; D gene: TRBD2; CDR3 DNA: TGTGCCAGCAGTACATCGCGACTAGCGGACTACGAGCAGTACTTC; CDR3 protein: CASSTSRLADYEQYF
clone size: few; V gene: TRBV9; J gene: TRBJ2-6; D gene: TRBD2; CDR3 DNA: TGTGCCAGCAGCGCGAGGACTAGCGGAACGACTCTGGGGGCCAACGTCCTGACTTTC; CDR3 protein: CASSARTSGTTLGANVLTF
clone size: -; V gene: TRBV6-1; J gene: TRBJ2-1; D gene: -; CDR3 DNA: TGTGCCAGCAACTCGGGGGCTTCGTACAATGAACAGTTCTTC; CDR3 protein: CASNSGASYNEQFF
clone size: few; V gene: TRBV7-9; J gene: TRBJ2-3; D gene: TRBD2; CDR3 DNA: TGTGCCAGCAGCTTAAGGGTTGGACTAGGAAATCCAGATACGCAGTATTTT; CDR3 protein: CASSLRVGLGNPDTQYF
clone size: few; V gene: TRBV7-6; J gene: TRBJ2-2; D gene: -; CDR3 DNA: TGTGCCAGCAGCTCCACAGAGCAGGGGGAGCTGTTTTTT; CDR3 protein: CASSSTEQGELFF
clone size: few; V gene: TRBV5-5; J gene: TRBJ1-2; D gene: -; CDR3 DNA: TGTGCCAGCAGCTTGAAACCCCGTGGAACAAACTATGGCTACACCTTC; CDR3 protein: CASSLKPRGTNYGYTF
clone size: -; V gene: TRBV28; J gene: TRBJ1-2; D gene: -; CDR3 DNA: TGTGCCAGCAGCTTAATCAATACACAGTATGGCTACACCTTC; CDR3 protein: CASSLINTQYGYTF
clone size: -; V gene: TRBV7-8; J gene: TRBJ2-3; D gene: -; CDR3 DNA: TGTGCCAGCAGCTTGGACTCTCTAGTGATTAGCACAGATACGCAGTATTTT; CDR3 protein: CASSLDSLVISTDTQYF
clone size: few; V gene: TRBV5-1; J gene: TRBJ2-5; D gene: -; CDR3 DNA: TGCGCCAGCAGCTTGGTAGGGGCGTTCAGGGAGACCCAGTACTTC; CDR3 protein: CASSLVGAFRETQYF
clone size: -; V gene: TRBV5-1; J gene: TRBJ2-1; D gene: -; CDR3 DNA: TGCGCCAGCAGACCATCTAGCGACCCCCCGGGGAATGAGCAGTTCTTC; CDR3 protein: CASRPSSDPPGNEQFF
clone size: -; V gene: TRBV5-3; J gene: TRBJ2-1; D gene: -; CDR3 DNA: TGTGCCAGAAGGTGGGACAGCTGGGGGGAAAATGAGCAGTTCTTC; CDR3 protein: CARRWDSWGENEQFF
clone size: -; V gene: TRBV4-1; J gene: TRBJ1-5; D gene: -; CDR3 DNA: TGCGCCAGCAGCCAAGATTACGCGTATGGACAGCCCCAGCATTTT; CDR3 protein: CASSQDYAYGQPQHF
clone size: -; V gene: TRBV13; J gene: TRBJ2-1; D gene: TRBD2; CDR3 DNA: TGTGCCAGCAGCTTAGAGCGGGGCTTCTACAATGAGCAGTTCTTC; CDR3 protein: CASSLERGFYNEQFF
clone size: few; V gene: TRBV4-1; J gene: TRBJ1-1; D gene: -; CDR3 DNA: TGCGCCAGCAGCCAAGCAGCTTCGAACACTGAAGCTTTCTTT; CDR3 protein: CASSQAASNTEAFF
clone size: -; V gene: TRBV11-2; J gene: TRBJ2-1; D gene: -; CDR3 DNA: TGTGCCAGCAGCCTCAAGAATATCTGGGCCAATGAGCAGTTCTTC; CDR3 protein: CASSLKNIWANEQFF
clone size: -; V gene: TRBV3-1; J gene: TRBJ2-7; D gene: -; CDR3 DNA: TGTGCCAGCAGCCCAACGGTTTCTTCCTACGAGCAGTACTTC; CDR3 protein: CASSPTVSSYEQYF
clone size: -; V gene: TRBV10-3; J gene: TRBJ2-2; D gene: -; CDR3 DNA: TGTGCCATCAGTGAGTCGTCAGTGGGGACCGGGGAGCTGTTTTTT; CDR3 protein: CAISESSVGTGELFF
clone size: few; V gene: TRBV27; J gene: TRBJ1-2; D gene: TRBD1; CDR3 DNA: TGTGCCAGCAGTTTAAACTCGGACAGGGTTTATGGCTACACCTTC; CDR3 protein: CASSLNSDRVYGYTF
clone size: -; V gene: TRBV30; J gene: TRBJ2-7; D gene: TRBD2; CDR3 DNA: TGTGCCTTATCCTCGGGGGGATTCTCCTACGAGCAGTACTTC; CDR3 protein: CALSSGGFSYEQYF
clone size: -; V gene: TRBV6-1; J gene: TRBJ2-5; D gene: TRBD2; CDR3 DNA: TGTGCCAGCACGGCTAGCGGGGGCCCTCAAGAGACCCAGTACTTC; CDR3 protein: CASTASGGPQETQYF
clone size: many; V gene: TRBV27; J gene: TRBJ1-2; D gene: -; CDR3 DNA: TGTGCCAGCAGTTTCGGGGGTAGCTACACCTTC; CDR3 protein: CASSFGGSYTF